This entry concerns a single T cell receptor (beta chain). Its specificity is not known. Method: immunoSEQ multiplex PCR; TCRdb's copy keeps in-frame clones and lacks some. This sample has some 52,000 clones; 86% occur once, and the top ten carry less than 3.5%. The source of the sample is a study of T cells after posttransplantation cyclophosphamide. Study-wide findings and caveats: Recipient CMV seropositivity and CMV reactivation strongly tracked TRB clonality.

Germline V CDR1 and CDR2: LNHNV, YYDKDF (reference sequence). The CDR3 is 15 amino acids. Trimming pared 1 base from V and 4 bases from J, leaving 11 bases between. The V call is TRBV15, the J call TRBJ1-5, with D unclear. Material: PBMCs. The receptor comes from a man aged 25-40 years with a blood cancer, CMV-positive, and with a related stem cell donor. This CDR3 is CATSRGSAENQPQHF. CDR3 in DNA: TGTGCCACCAGCAGAGGGTCGGCGGAGAATCAGCCCCAGCATTTT.